The clone carrying this TCR beta chain has a single count. No antigen is known for it. V gave up 7 bases and J gave up 7 bases; unmatched junction bases: 6. CDR1 is MNHEY, CDR2 SVGAGI, per germline. There are 12 residues in the CDR3. TCRdb called the reads again in MiXCR, with one record for every CDR3 protein. The sample lists roughly 760,000 distinct CDR3 sequences; 35% were seen once. These data originate in a study of T cell repertoires in cytomegalovirus infection. The overall study: CMV infection plus the matching HLA type was flagged by public TCR beta signatures.

Study-level points and caveats: Clonotypes of TCR beta that were HLA-C-restricted and CMV-specific dominated the ex vivo response. Cumulative frequency (of public TCR beta family members) identified carriers of CMV plus the relevant HLA.

The receptor comes from a human donor in good health (CMV status not recorded). Some clones in this sample may be carry-over from other donors' samples. Sequencing was done on a sample of PBMCs. V and J are TRBV6-5 and TRBJ2-7; TRBD2 aligns across 8 bases. In nucleotides, the CDR3 is TGTGCCAGCACCGCCCGGGGGGGGGAGCAGTACTTC. This translates into CASTARGGEQYF.